The clone carrying this T cell receptor (beta chain) has just one count. Method: immunoSEQ multiplex PCR; TCRdb's copy keeps in-frame clones and lacks some. The sample gives approximately 300,000 clones, about 90% of which show up once; approximately 5% is in the top ten. The data were obtained in a study of blood T cell repertoires in COVID-19. Study at large: PBMCs, B-cell-depleted T cells, or T cells provided the cDNA or gDNA that made up the material.

Assignment of participants to cohorts was predicated upon participant-reported clinical history. The germline V and J ends were trimmed by 0 bases and 3 bases, with 8 bases remaining between them. Germline V gene sequence: CDR1 ENHRY, CDR2 SYGVKD. The CDR3 runs 14 residues. This TCR came from a woman aged 25 to 39 who had recovered from COVID-19. The chain has TRBV10-3 and TRBJ1-1, with D uncertain. The source material was PBMCs or T cells enriched from blood (not recorded which). The CDR3 nucleotides read TGTGCCATCAGTGAGTCGAGGGATGACACTGAAGCTTTCTTT. Translation: CAISESRDDTEAFF.